This TCR beta chain was documented in a study of PD-1 blockade in mismatch repair-deficient tumors. Unmatched junction bases numbered 7, after V lost 6 bases and J lost 4 bases. Germline V gene lookup returns CDR1 MNHEY and CDR2 SMNVEV (reference sequence). This CDR3 spans 15 amino acids. Every patient had mismatch repair deficiency by PCR or immunohistochemistry. TCR sequencing covered a few patients who responded to pembrolizumab. On this clone: Its antigen remains unknown.

Using immunoSEQ multiplex PCR, the repertoire was profiled, and TCRdb retains in-frame clones only, with some absent. The table records about 19,000 clones, approximately 80% of them present only once. Study-wide results and caveats: Tumor-resident clones, often undetectable pretreatment in blood, expanded then contracted after pembrolizumab.

The chain recombines TRBV27 with TRBJ2-2, with 8 positions matching TRBD2. Here the sequenced sample was PBMCs, taken 52 weeks after starting pembrolizumab. The receptor was derived from an adult with mismatch repair-deficient cancer. CDR3 amino acids: CASSRSGKGTGELFF. As DNA, the CDR3 is TGTGCCAGCAGCCGTAGCGGGAAGGGCACCGGGGAGCTGTTTTTT.